This T cell receptor (beta chain) appears in the sequencing data of a study of regulatory T cells in long-lasting Graves disease. The study's findings and limits: New patients shared 800 to 1,000 public clonotypes, fewer than the approximately 2,700 shared by persistent patients.

This clonotype occurred many times. The antigen remains undetermined. Trimming took off 8 bases at V and 3 bases at J, with 17 bases between the two ends. CDR1 and CDR2 (germline): SGHAT, FQNNGV. This CDR3 is 14 amino acids long. Arm-PCR of CDR3 regions and iRepertoire HTBI primers were the basis on which TCR beta libraries were built. Using its own MiXCR run on the multiplex PCR reads, TCRdb lists one record per CDR3 protein. The sample carries about 340,000 distinct CDR3 sequences, about 19% recorded once. Time point here: persistent/refractory GD, antithyroid drugs over 5 years with positive TRAb. The authors made the TCR library using RNA they extracted from PBMCs.

The receptor was derived from a female donor with Graves disease. The rearrangement uses TRBV11-2 and TRBJ2-7, with D perhaps TRBD2 (5 bases). The sequenced sample was peripheral blood mononuclear cells (PBMCs), obtained when the disease was refractory, from a patient treated with antithyroid drugs. The CDR3 sequence is CASAGLRKFYEQYF. CDR3 nucleotide sequence: TGTGCCAGCGCAGGACTGCGGAAGTTCTACGAGCAGTACTTC.